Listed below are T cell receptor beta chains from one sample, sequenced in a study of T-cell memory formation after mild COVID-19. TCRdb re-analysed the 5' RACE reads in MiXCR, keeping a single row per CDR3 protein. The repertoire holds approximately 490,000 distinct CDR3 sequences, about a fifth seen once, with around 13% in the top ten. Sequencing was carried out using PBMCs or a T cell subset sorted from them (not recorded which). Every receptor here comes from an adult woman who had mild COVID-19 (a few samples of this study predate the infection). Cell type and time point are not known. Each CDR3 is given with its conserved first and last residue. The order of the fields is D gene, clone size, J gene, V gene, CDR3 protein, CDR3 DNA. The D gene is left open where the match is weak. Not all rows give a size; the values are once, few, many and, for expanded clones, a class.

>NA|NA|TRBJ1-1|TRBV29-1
CSVEWQNTEAFF
TGCAGCGTTGAATGGCAGAACACTGAAGCTTTCTTT
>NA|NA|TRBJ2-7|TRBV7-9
CASSGLGHEQYF
TGTGCCAGCAGCGGTCTCGGCCACGAGCAGTACTTC
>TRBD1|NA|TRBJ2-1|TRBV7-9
CASRTTGGTEQFF
TGTGCCAGCAGAACGACAGGGGGCACTGAGCAGTTCTTC
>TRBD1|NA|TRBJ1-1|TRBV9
CASSTGGDATEAFF
TGTGCCAGCAGTACAGGGGGCGACGCGACTGAAGCTTTCTTT
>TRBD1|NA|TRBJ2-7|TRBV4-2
CASSQERDRGSEQYF
TGTGCCAGCAGCCAAGAACGGGACAGGGGCAGCGAGCAGTACTTC
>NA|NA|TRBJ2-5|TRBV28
CASRVSQETQYF
TGTGCCAGCAGAGTCTCCCAAGAGACCCAGTACTTC
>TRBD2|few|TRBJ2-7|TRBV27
CASSELALISYEQYF
TGTGCCAGCAGCGAACTAGCGTTAATTTCCTACGAGCAGTACTTC
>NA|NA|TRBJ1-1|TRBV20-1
CSARDLVRGAHAEAFF
TGCAGTGCTAGAGATCTGGTGAGGGGGGCGCATGCTGAAGCTTTCTTT
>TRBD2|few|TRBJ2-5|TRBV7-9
CASSLGLPQETQYF
TGTGCCAGCAGCTTGGGACTACCTCAAGAGACCCAGTACTTC
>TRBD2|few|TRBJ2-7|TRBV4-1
CASSPREAGGYEQYF
TGCGCCAGCAGCCCTCGGGAAGCGGGGGGCTACGAGCAGTACTTC
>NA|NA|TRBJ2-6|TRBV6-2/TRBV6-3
CASKETSGANVLTF
TGTGCCAGCAAAGAGACCTCTGGGGCCAACGTCCTGACTTTC
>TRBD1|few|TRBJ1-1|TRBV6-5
CASTGTVKSEAFF
TGTGCCAGCACGGGGACAGTTAAGAGTGAAGCTTTCTTT
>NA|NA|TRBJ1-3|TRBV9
CASSVGGGEGNTIYF
TGTGCCAGCAGCGTAGGCGGGGGGGAAGGAAACACCATATATTTT
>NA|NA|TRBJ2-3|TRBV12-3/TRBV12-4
CASSSGAGTDTQYF
TGTGCCAGCAGTTCAGGGGCGGGCACAGATACGCAGTATTTT
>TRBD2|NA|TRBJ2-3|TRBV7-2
CASSATSGRSTDTQYF
TGTGCCAGCAGCGCGACTAGCGGGAGAAGCACAGATACGCAGTATTTT
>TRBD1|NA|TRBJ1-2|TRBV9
CASSPQGEGYTF
TGTGCCAGCAGCCCACAGGGGGAAGGCTACACCTTC
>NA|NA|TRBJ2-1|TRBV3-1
CASSQGRVEEQFF
TGTGCCAGCAGCCAAGGGCGAGTAGAGGAGCAGTTCTTC
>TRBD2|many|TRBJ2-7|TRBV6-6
CASSHRPREYDEQYF
TGTGCCAGCAGTCACCGCCCGCGGGAGTACGACGAGCAGTACTTC
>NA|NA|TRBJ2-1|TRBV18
CASSPPGSREQFF
TGTGCCAGCTCACCACCGGGATCCCGGGAGCAGTTCTTC
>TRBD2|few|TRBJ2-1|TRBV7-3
CASSPGAFSGGHHEQFF
TGTGCCAGCAGCCCTGGGGCCTTTAGCGGGGGGCACCATGAGCAGTTCTTC
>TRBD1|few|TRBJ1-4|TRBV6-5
CASSYRGTGGEKLFF
TGTGCCAGCAGTTACAGAGGGACAGGGGGTGAAAAACTGTTTTTT
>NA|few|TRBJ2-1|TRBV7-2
CASSLGPQLNEQFF
TGTGCCAGCAGCTTAGGGCCCCAACTTAATGAGCAGTTCTTC
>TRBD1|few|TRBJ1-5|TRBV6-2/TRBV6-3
CASESGGIQLINQPQHF
TGTGCCAGCGAATCAGGGGGAATACAACTCATCAATCAGCCCCAGCATTTT
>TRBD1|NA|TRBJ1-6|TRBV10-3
CAIRQGVSSSPLHF
TGTGCCATCCGACAGGGGGTAAGCAGTTCACCCCTCCACTTT
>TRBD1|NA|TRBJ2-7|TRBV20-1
CSARDQSTGWAYEQYF
TGCAGTGCTAGAGACCAATCGACAGGGTGGGCCTACGAGCAGTACTTC
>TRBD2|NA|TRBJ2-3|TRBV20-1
CSGVLRGWRDTQYF
TGCAGTGGGGTCTTGCGGGGGTGGAGAGATACGCAGTATTTT
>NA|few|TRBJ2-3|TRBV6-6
CASSYGLAEGDTQYF
TGTGCCAGCAGTTACGGGCTAGCTGAAGGGGACACGCAGTATTTT
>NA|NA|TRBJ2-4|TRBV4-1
CASSQLPLGAKNIQYF
TGCGCCAGCAGCCAACTCCCCCTCGGAGCCAAAAACATTCAGTACTTC
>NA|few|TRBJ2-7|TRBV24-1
CATSRPTGSSYEQYF
TGTGCCACCAGTCGTCCGACGGGGTCCTCCTACGAGCAGTACTTC
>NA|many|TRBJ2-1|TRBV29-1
CSGQVGGSYNEQFF
TGCAGCGGCCAGGTGGGGGGCTCCTACAATGAGCAGTTCTTC
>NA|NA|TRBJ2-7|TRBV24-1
CATSEGRGVYEQYF
TGTGCCACCAGTGAGGGACGGGGAGTCTACGAGCAGTACTTC
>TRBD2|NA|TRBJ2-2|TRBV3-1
CASSQRPSGTSGELFF
TGTGCCAGCAGCCAACGGCCTAGCGGGACTTCCGGGGAGCTGTTTTTT
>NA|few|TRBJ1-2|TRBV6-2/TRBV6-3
CASSFNPAGSRIPYGYTF
TGTGCCAGCAGTTTCAACCCGGCAGGGTCTCGGATCCCCTATGGCTACACCTTC
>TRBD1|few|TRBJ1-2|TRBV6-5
CASSQGQETGYTF
TGTGCCAGCAGCCAGGGACAGGAAACTGGCTACACCTTC
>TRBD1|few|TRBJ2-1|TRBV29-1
CSVEDLPGQGNSYNEQFF
TGCAGCGTTGAAGATCTTCCAGGACAGGGAAACTCCTACAATGAGCAGTTCTTC
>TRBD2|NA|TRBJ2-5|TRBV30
CAWSVGTTQETQYF
TGTGCCTGGAGTGTCGGGACTACCCAAGAGACCCAGTACTTC
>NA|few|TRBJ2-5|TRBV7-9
CASSPVLGAQYF
TGTGCCAGCAGCCCCGTGTTAGGGGCCCAGTACTTC
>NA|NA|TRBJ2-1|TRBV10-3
CAITPSDYNEQFF
TGTGCCATCACCCCCAGTGACTACAATGAGCAGTTCTTC
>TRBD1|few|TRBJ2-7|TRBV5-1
CASSDRDRGEQYF
TGCGCCAGCAGCGACCGGGACAGGGGAGAGCAGTACTTC
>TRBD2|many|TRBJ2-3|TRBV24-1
CATSDSGGGPSTDTQYF
TGTGCCACCAGTGATTCTGGCGGGGGGCCTAGCACAGATACGCAGTATTTT
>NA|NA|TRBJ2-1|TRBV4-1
CASSQQPGHNNEQFF
TGCGCCAGCAGCCAACAACCGGGACACAACAATGAGCAGTTCTTC
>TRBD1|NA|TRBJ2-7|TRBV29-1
CSVRPGTGNYEQYF
TGCAGCGTGAGACCCGGGACAGGGAACTACGAGCAGTACTTC
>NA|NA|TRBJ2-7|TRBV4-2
CASSQDRDVEYEQYF
TGTGCCAGCAGCCAAGATCGGGACGTGGAGTACGAGCAGTACTTC
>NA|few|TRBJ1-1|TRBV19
CASSIDRNTEAFF
TGTGCCAGTAGTATTGATAGGAACACTGAAGCTTTCTTT
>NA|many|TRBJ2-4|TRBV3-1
CASSQAGVNIQYF
TGTGCCAGCAGCCAAGCAGGGGTCAACATTCAGTACTTC
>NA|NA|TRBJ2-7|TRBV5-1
CASSGSPGSDDEQYF
TGCGCCAGCAGCGGCTCCCCGGGATCAGACGACGAGCAGTACTTC
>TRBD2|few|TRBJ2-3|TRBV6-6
CASRSRGLAGGKTGTDTQYF
TGTGCCAGCAGGTCCAGGGGACTAGCGGGAGGGAAGACCGGCACAGATACGCAGTATTTT
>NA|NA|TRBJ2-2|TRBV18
CATGDVGELFF
TGTGCCACGGGGGACGTCGGGGAGCTGTTTTTT
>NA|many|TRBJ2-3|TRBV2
CASSVVGGTDTQYF
TGTGCCAGCAGTGTGGTCGGGGGCACAGATACGCAGTATTTT
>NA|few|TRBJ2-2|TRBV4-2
CASSQLTGELFF
TGTGCCAGCAGCCAACTCACCGGGGAGCTGTTTTTT
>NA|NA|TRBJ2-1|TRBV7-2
CASSLQVDNEQFF
TGTGCCAGCAGCTTACAGGTGGACAATGAGCAGTTCTTC
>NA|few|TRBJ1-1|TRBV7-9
CASSLLTVEAFF
TGTGCCAGCAGCTTATTGACAGTTGAAGCTTTCTTT